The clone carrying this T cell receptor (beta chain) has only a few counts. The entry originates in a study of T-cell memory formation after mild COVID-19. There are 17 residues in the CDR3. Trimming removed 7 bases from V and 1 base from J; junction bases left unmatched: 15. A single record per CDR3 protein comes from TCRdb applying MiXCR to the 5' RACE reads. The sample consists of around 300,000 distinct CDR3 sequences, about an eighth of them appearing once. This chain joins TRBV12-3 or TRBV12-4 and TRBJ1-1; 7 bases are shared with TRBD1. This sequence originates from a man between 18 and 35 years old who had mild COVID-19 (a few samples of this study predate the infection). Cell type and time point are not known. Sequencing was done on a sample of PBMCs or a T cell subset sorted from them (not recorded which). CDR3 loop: CASTPGGYDGGNTEAFF. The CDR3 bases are TGTGCCAGCACTCCAGGGGGGTATGATGGAGGGAACACTGAAGCTTTCTTT.